These 18 T cell receptor beta chains came from one sample sequenced in a study of T cells in tuberculosis. The time point was: new active TB diagnosis, blood taken before or within 7 days of starting treatment. The table came from immunoSEQ multiplex PCR; TCRdb's copy has only in-frame clones and leaves some out. The repertoire consists of over 30,000 clones, with over 85% occurring once and the leading ten covering around 10%. The sequencing here drew on PBMCs, taken at tuberculosis diagnosis. The source of these receptors is an adult with tuberculosis.

J is TRBJ2-3 and V is TRBV28; D might be TRBD1 (6 bases). Per germline, CDR1 MDHEN and CDR2 SYDVKM. This CDR3 is 13 amino acids long. Deletions cut 3 bases from V and 6 bases from J, with 10 bases between. CDR3 DNA sequence: TGTGCCAGCAGTTTGTCAACAGGGGATACGCAGTATTTT. Amino acid sequence: CASSLSTGDTQYF.

This chain uses TRBV6-6 with TRBJ1-2; D unresolved. CDR1 is MNHNY and CDR2 is SVGAGI in the germline V gene (reference sequence). V gave up 6 bases and J gave up 9 bases, with 17 bases separating them. There are 13 residues in the CDR3. CDR3 sequence: CASSKAPEYSYTF. CDR3 nucleotides: TGTGCCAGCAGCAAAGCCCCGGAGTATAGCTACACCTTC.

This clone occurred a few times. The chain joins TRBV19 to TRBJ1-2, with 8 bases aligning to TRBD1. Germline V CDR1 and CDR2: LNHDA, SQIVND (reference sequence). After removal of 5 bases from V and 6 bases from J, the junction contained 17 bases not matched to a gene. This CDR3 is 17 amino acids long. CDR3 sequence (DNA): TGTGCCAGTAGTTTAATCCCGGACTGGACAGGGTCGGATGGCTACACCTTC. This translates into CASSLIPDWTGSDGYTF.

The chain couples TRBV4-1 to TRBJ2-1, with TRBD2 identical over 9 bases. Germline-derived CDR1 and CDR2 are MGHRA and YSYEKL. J gave up 4 bases and V 1 base, and 11 bases lay outside the gene matches. CDR3 length equals 18 residues. This CDR3 is CASSQAERGDLFYNEQFF. The CDR3 DNA reads as TGCGCCAGCAGCCAAGCCGAGCGGGGGGACCTCTTTTACAATGAGCAGTTCTTC.

The chain links TRBV5-6 to TRBJ1-1, with D maybe TRBD1 (5 bases). The germline V gene has CDR1 SGHDT and CDR2 YYEEEE. V lost 9 bases, J lost 1 base, and 10 bases lay in between. This CDR3 region has 12 residues. DNA for the CDR3: TGTGCCACCTCCACAGGGAACACTGAAGCTTTCTTT. Residues: CATSTGNTEAFF.

V gene TRBV6-6 combines with J gene TRBJ2-5; 9 bases map to TRBD2. CDR1 MNHNY and CDR2 SVGAGI come from the germline V gene (reference sequence). V was pared by 6 bases and J by 0 bases, with 8 bases of the junction left unmatched. The CDR3 is 16 amino acids. CDR3 sequence: CASSLGGLANQETQYF. CDR3 bases: TGTGCCAGCAGCCTGGGCGGACTAGCGAACCAAGAGACCCAGTACTTC.

This clone occurred once. The J gene is TRBJ2-7, the V gene TRBV6-6; D is possibly TRBD2 (6 bases). In germline, CDR1 is MNHNY, CDR2 SVGAGI (reference sequence). The CDR3 is 15 amino acids. V lost 8 bases, J lost 2 bases, and 19 bases lay in between. The CDR3 region is CASVDGAEGTYEQYF. The CDR3 nucleotides are TGTGCCAGCGTAGACGGTGCGGAGGGGACCTACGAGCAGTACTTC.

J is TRBJ1-1 and V is TRBV4-1; 8 bases are a match to TRBD1. CDR3 length: 13 residues. Germline values: CDR1 MGHRA, CDR2 YSYEKL. Germline trimming cut 5 bases from V and 5 bases from J; bases unmatched to any gene: 4. The CDR3 DNA sequence: TGCGCCAGCAGCGGGACAGGCCAAACTGAAGCTTTCTTT. Protein sequence: CASSGTGQTEAFF.

The CDR3 is CAATRGGLIRTEAFF. CDR3 DNA: TGTGCCGCCACGCGGGGGGGCCTAATCCGGACTGAAGCTTTCTTT. The rearrangement joins TRBV28 to TRBJ1-1; TRBD1 is a possible D gene (6 bases). V lost 11 bases to trimming and J lost 5 bases, with 24 bases between them. CDR1 and CDR2 (germline): MDHEN, SYDVKM. The CDR3 is made up of 15 amino acids.

This clone has only one observation. J is TRBJ2-5 and V is TRBV27; 11 nucleotides line up with TRBD1. CDR3 length: 15 amino acids. The germline CDR1 and CDR2 sequences are MNHEY and SMNVEV (reference sequence). Germline trimming cut 5 bases from V and 9 bases from J; bases unmatched to any gene: 11. In DNA, the CDR3 is TGTGCCAGCAGTCTAATTTCGGGACAGGGGGGGCCCCAGTACTTC. Protein product: CASSLISGQGGPQYF.

The V call is TRBV5-1, the J call TRBJ1-1; the match to TRBD1 covers 7 bases. Losses at the gene ends were 0 bases for V and 3 bases for J; bases not matched to a gene: 2. The germline V gene encodes CDR1 SGHRS and CDR2 YFSETQ. This CDR3 is built from 14 residues. CDR3 protein: CASSLGQGHTEAFF. In DNA, the CDR3 is TGCGCCAGCAGCTTGGGACAGGGCCACACTGAAGCTTTCTTT.

The genes are TRBV4-1 and TRBJ2-5, with 8 positions matching TRBD2. This CDR3 contains 15 residues. Germline values: CDR1 MGHRA, CDR2 YSYEKL. V lost 0 bases, J lost 5 bases, and 5 bases stayed unmatched. The CDR3 sequence is CASSQELAEGETQYF. CDR3 bases: TGCGCCAGCAGCCAAGAACTAGCGGAGGGGGAGACCCAGTACTTC.

The V gene is TRBV7-3, the J gene TRBJ2-2, with D hard to call. Germline-derived CDR1 and CDR2 are SGHTA and FQGTGA. The CDR3 has 13 residues. Trimming pared 8 bases from V and 3 bases from J, leaving 10 bases between. The CDR3 spells CASRPRDTGELFF. DNA of the CDR3: TGTGCCAGCCGCCCCCGGGACACCGGGGAGCTGTTTTTT.

The V gene is TRBV5-1, the J gene TRBJ2-5, with 7 bases lining up with TRBD2. With 4 bases clipped from V and 1 base from J, the junction kept 4 bases outside the gene matches. CDR3 length equals 14 residues. In germline, CDR1 is SGHRS, CDR2 YFSETQ. The CDR3 protein is CASSLGGTQETQYF. In DNA, the CDR3 is TGCGCCAGCAGCCTCGGGGGGACCCAAGAGACCCAGTACTTC.

The chain recombines TRBV28 with TRBJ2-5; TRBD2 agrees at 8 bases. The germline V gene has CDR1 MDHEN and CDR2 SYDVKM. There are 13 residues in the CDR3. The V segment lost 6 bases and the J segment 5 bases; nucleotides outside the gene matches: 5. The DNA for the CDR3 is TGTGCCAGCAGCCAGCGGGAGACGGAGACCCAGTACTTC. The encoded protein is CASSQRETETQYF.

V and J are TRBV4-1 and TRBJ1-1, with 10 bases lining up with TRBD1. Germline lookup yields CDR1 MGHRA and CDR2 YSYEKL. With 4 bases clipped from V and 3 bases from J, the junction kept 8 bases outside the gene matches. This CDR3 has 16 amino acids. This CDR3 reads CASSRQGATLDTEAFF. The DNA for the CDR3 is TGCGCCAGCAGCCGACAGGGGGCGACTTTGGACACTGAAGCTTTCTTT.

The chain combines TRBV19 with TRBJ1-5; D is possibly TRBD1 (6 bases). The CDR3 totals 17 residues. Germline V lookup: CDR1 LNHDA, CDR2 SQIVND (reference sequence). The ends were cut back, 7 bases at V and 1 base at J, with 20 bases in the middle. CDR3 DNA sequence: TGTGCCAGTACGGGCCAGGGGCCCTTTCGGAGCAATCAGCCCCAGCATTTT. This translates into CASTGQGPFRSNQPQHF.

The chain recombines TRBV9 with TRBJ2-5, with D maybe TRBD1 (5 bases). The V end was cut by 0 bases, the J end by 1 base, with 10 bases between. The CDR3 consists of 15 residues. The germline gives CDR1 SGDLS, CDR2 YYNGEE. CDR3 loop: CASSVEGAPQETQYF. Here the CDR3 DNA reads TGTGCCAGCAGCGTAGAAGGGGCCCCCCAAGAGACCCAGTACTTC.